Following are 17 T cell receptor beta chains from one sample sequenced in a study of T cell responses to AZD1222 COVID-19 vaccine. Here immunoSEQ multiplex PCR was the method, and the copy in TCRdb shows in-frame clones only, minus some. This sample has 95,000 to 150,000 clones, with approximately 85% found just once. Sequenced here: peripheral blood, sampled 28 days after the second AZD1222 dose. The receptors derive from an adult who received the AZD1222 COVID-19 vaccine.

As regards this clone: The CDR3 ends on some other residue instead of the conserved phenylalanine or tryptophan, so this is likely a read error. Because the CDR3's place on the DNA is in doubt, the DNA is left out and the CDR3 is given as listed by TCRdb. The genes are TRBV6-4 and TRBJ1-1; the table gives TRBD1 as D, unverified against the DNA. Looked up from germline, CDR1 is MRHNA and CDR2 is SNTAGT. The CDR3 is made up of 9 amino acids, end residues included. The CDR3 sequence: CASSVTGPL.

This clone has just one count. This chain joins TRBV7-2 and TRBJ1-2; possible D gene TRBD1, 6 bases. The germline V gene has CDR1 SGHTA and CDR2 FQGNSA. The CDR3 consists of 13 residues. V lost 8 bases and J lost 2, with 12 bases in between. In nucleotides, the CDR3 is TGTGCCAGCTCGGACAGACCGAACTATGGCTACACCTTC. Amino acid sequence: CASSDRPNYGYTF.

V and J are TRBV5-1 and TRBJ2-2; 8 bases are shared with TRBD1. The junction had 2 bases not matched to a gene; V was cut back by 4 bases and J by 0 bases. Germline CDR1 is SGHRS and CDR2 is YFSETQ. CDR3 length equals 15 residues. The CDR3 is CASSRTGTNTGELFF. The CDR3 coding sequence is TGCGCCAGCAGCAGGACAGGGACGAACACCGGGGAGCTGTTTTTT.

The genes are TRBV7-9 and TRBJ2-1; the match to TRBD2 covers 8 bases. The V segment lost 4 bases and the J segment 9 bases; nucleotides outside the gene matches: 5. Germline V lookup: CDR1 SEHNR, CDR2 FQNEAQ (reference sequence). The CDR3 runs to 13 residues. Here the CDR3 DNA reads TGTGCCAGCAGCTCGGGGGGGCAAGGTGAGCAGTTCTTC. It yields the protein CASSSGGQGEQFF.

This sequence joins TRBV5-6 and TRBJ1-1, with D maybe TRBD1 (5 bases). Germline CDR1 SGHDT, CDR2 YYEEEE. This CDR3 is 15 amino acids long. Trimming stripped 6 bases from V and 0 bases from J, with 15 bases between. CDR3 in DNA: TGTGCCAGCACCTGGGGCCAGAAGATGAACACTGAAGCTTTCTTT. Its protein is CASTWGQKMNTEAFF.

The V gene is TRBV19, the J gene TRBJ1-2, with a tentative D call TRBD1 (5 bases). The CDR3 contains 16 residues. CDR1 is LNHDA and CDR2 is SQIVND in the germline V gene (reference sequence). V lost 6 bases and J lost 2, with 19 bases in between. The CDR3, as DNA: TGTGCCAGTAGCCGGGAACAGGTTGGACTAAACTATGGCTACACCTTC. Translated: CASSREQVGLNYGYTF.

V usage is TRBV3-1 (or the pseudogene TRBV3-2) and J usage is TRBJ2-2, with D unresolved. The CDR3 runs to 15 residues. Germline CDR1 reads LGHDT; CDR2 reads YNNKEL (reference sequence). V lost 0 bases to trimming and J lost 0 bases, with 5 bases between them. The DNA for the CDR3 is TGTGCCAGCAGCCAAGACAGATCGAACACCGGGGAGCTGTTTTTT. It translates to CASSQDRSNTGELFF.

The chain links TRBV3-1 (or the pseudogene TRBV3-2) to TRBJ2-5; perhaps TRBD2 as D (5 bases). Germline V CDR1 and CDR2: LGHDT, YNNKEL (reference sequence). The CDR3 has 17 amino acids. The V gene lost 5 bases and the J gene lost 5 bases, with 24 bases spanning the gap. CDR3 loop: CASSNGRRNTRGETQYF. The CDR3 region has the DNA TGTGCCAGCAGCAACGGCCGCAGAAACACCAGAGGGGAGACCCAGTACTTC.

The chain joins TRBV10-3 to TRBJ2-3, with 9 bases identical to TRBD1. With V trimmed by 6 bases and J by 6 bases, 7 bases remained unmatched. The CDR3 runs to 14 residues. Germline V gene lookup returns CDR1 ENHRY and CDR2 SYGVKD. The CDR3 loop reads CAISNRQGGDTQYF. For the CDR3, the DNA is TGTGCCATCAGCAACCGACAGGGGGGGGATACGCAGTATTTT.

A few counts support this clone. The rearrangement joins TRBV5-8 to TRBJ1-1; possible D gene TRBD1, 5 bases. This CDR3 comprises 15 residues. The V end lost 0 bases, the J end lost 4 bases, and 13 bases lay between the germline ends. The germline gives CDR1 SGHTS, CDR2 YDEGEE. CDR3 in DNA: TGTGCCAGCAGCTTGGTGAGGGGTCAGGTCACTGAAGCTTTCTTT. Its translation: CASSLVRGQVTEAFF.

In its sample, this clone was seen a few times. The rearrangement uses TRBV7-2 and TRBJ2-5; D not resolved. V gave up 3 bases and J gave up 5 bases, with 13 bases separating them. The CDR3 has 14 amino acids. CDR1 SGHTA and CDR2 FQGNSA come from the germline V gene. The CDR3 sequence is CASSFRSRRETQYF. The CDR3 nucleotides read TGTGCCAGCAGCTTCCGGTCCCGCCGGGAGACCCAGTACTTC.

This clone was detected only once. The chain combines TRBV5-4 with TRBJ1-1; D gene ambiguous. The CDR3 contains 18 residues. Trimming stripped 4 bases from V and 2 bases from J, with 24 bases between. The germline CDR1 and CDR2 sequences are SGHNT and YYREEE (reference sequence). The CDR3 DNA sequence: TGTGCCAGCAGCCAGGATCCGGGTTGGATTAGCCCTAACACTGAAGCTTTCTTT. Amino acids: CASSQDPGWISPNTEAFF.

The rearrangement joins TRBV15 to TRBJ2-5, with D possibly TRBD1 on 7 matching bases. Looked up from germline, CDR1 is LNHNV and CDR2 is YYDKDF (reference sequence). Trimming shortened V by 0 bases and J by 5 bases, and 13 bases separated the two germline ends. The CDR3 consists of 15 residues. The CDR3 sequence: CATSRDRSGGETQYF. The CDR3 DNA sequence: TGTGCCACCAGCAGAGATCGCTCAGGGGGGGAGACCCAGTACTTC.

The chain has TRBV28 and TRBJ1-4, with a possible D match to TRBD1 (6 bases). This CDR3 contains 13 residues. V lost 7 bases to trimming and J lost 5 bases, with 11 bases between them. Per germline, CDR1 MDHEN and CDR2 SYDVKM. The CDR3 sequence: CASTTGQNEKLFF. The CDR3 DNA is TGTGCCAGCACTACGGGACAAAATGAAAAACTGTTTTTT. The whole variable domain, remainder taken from reference TRBV28 and TRBJ1-4, is DVKVTQSSRYLVKRTGEKVFLECVQDMDHENMFWYRQDPGLGLRLIYFSYDVKMKEKGDIPEGYSVSREKKERFSLILESASTNQTSMYLCASTTGQNEKLFFGSGTQLSVL.

The gene calls are TRBV11-2 and TRBJ1-2, with D possibly matching TRBD1 (5 bases). V gave up 5 bases and J gave up 2 bases, with 18 bases separating them. CDR1 is SGHAT and CDR2 is FQNNGV in the germline V gene. The CDR3 length is 16 residues. The CDR3 DNA follows: TGTGCCAGCAGCCGCTACCGGGACGGAAGAAACTATGGCTACACCTTC. Translating gives CASSRYRDGRNYGYTF.

The chain joins TRBV19 to TRBJ1-2; 8 nucleotides align to TRBD1. CDR3 length: 16 residues. The ends lost 7 bases at V and 6 bases at J; junction bases unmatched: 16. CDR1 is LNHDA, CDR2 SQIVND, per germline (reference sequence). CDR3 in amino acids: CASTQSGQVDVDGYTF. DNA of the CDR3: TGTGCCAGTACACAATCGGGACAGGTAGATGTGGATGGCTACACCTTC.

V usage is TRBV13 and J usage is TRBJ1-6, with D unclear. Looked up from germline, CDR1 is PRHDT and CDR2 is FYEKMQ (reference sequence). There are 15 residues in the CDR3. V shed 3 bases and J shed 6 bases, with 12 bases lying between them. This CDR3 is CASSFGGKPNSPLHF. The CDR3 DNA follows: TGTGCCAGCAGCTTCGGCGGGAAACCTAATTCACCCCTCCACTTT.